The source of this TCR beta chain is a study of blood T cell repertoires in COVID-19. For the study at large: The samples span acute and convalescent COVID-19 from the United States, Italy and Spain. T cells, B-cell-depleted T cells, or PBMCs provided the cDNA or gDNA that served as material.

V was pared by 1 base and J by 0 bases, with 9 bases between. There are 16 residues in the CDR3. CDR1 LNHNV and CDR2 YYDKDF come from the germline V gene (reference sequence). In Seattle, patients joined the study during active infection and were tracked longitudinally. In the original workflow: Nucleated cell counts were estimated from reference gene primer amplification. Produced via immunoSEQ multiplex PCR; TCRdb's table is partial and in-frame only. V and J calls and clone size are as listed in that table; D and trimming were resolved from the DNA. The table records 540,000 or so clones, roughly nine tenths of them present only once.

The receptor was derived from a woman between 50 and 59 years old with COVID-19, enrolled during active disease. The source material was peripheral blood. The gene calls are TRBV15 and TRBJ1-4; no clear D. The CDR3 here is CATSRGSIATNEKLFF. The DNA for the CDR3 is TGTGCCACCAGCAGAGGCAGTATTGCAACTAATGAAAAACTGTTTTTT.